The next 32 T cell receptor beta chains were all read from a single sample in a study of blood T cells in healthy people across ages. Next came a second PCR, run for about 6 to 12 cycles, which used a sample-barcoded 5' primer along with a J-beta primer mix. TCRdb called the 5' RACE reads again in MiXCR, with one record for every CDR3 protein. The sample shows 1.8 million or so distinct CDR3 sequences, about two fifths of them seen only once. Source material: blood. The receptors stem from a human donor in good health.

This clonotype was recorded a few times. The chain links TRBV29-1 to TRBJ1-2; TRBD1 agrees at 8 bases. The V segment lost 7 bases and the J segment 6 bases; nucleotides outside the gene matches: 10. The germline gives CDR1 SQVTM, CDR2 ANQGSEA. CDR3 length: 13 residues. The CDR3 DNA is TGCAGCGCCCCAGACGGGACAGGAGATGGCTACACCTTC. This sequence encodes CSAPDGTGDGYTF.

The V call is TRBV6-5, the J call TRBJ2-7; TRBD1 matches 7 bases. The CDR3 is 14 amino acids. V dropped 7 bases and J dropped 2; count of bases not matched to a gene: 8. Germline V gene data show CDR1 as MNHEY and CDR2 as SVGAGI. The CDR3 bases are TGTGCCAGCACCCAAGGGGGCAGGACCTACGAGCAGTACTTC. This gives the protein CASTQGGRTYEQYF.

J is TRBJ2-1 and V is TRBV6-2 or TRBV6-3; TRBD2 agrees at 11 bases. V was clipped by 6 bases and J by 7 bases; unmatched bases: 8. The CDR3 has 15 residues. The V gene's germline CDR1 is MNHEY and CDR2 SVGEGT. CDR3 sequence (DNA): TGTGCCAGCAGGAGGAGACTAGCGGGGTTTAATGAGCAGTTCTTC. Amino acid sequence: CASRRRLAGFNEQFF.

The gene calls are TRBV9 and TRBJ2-7; perhaps TRBD2 as D (6 bases). The closer fit of TRBJ2-5 to the DNA end suggests the J call may be wrong. There are 16 residues in the CDR3. Germline values: CDR1 SGDLS, CDR2 YYNGEE. The CDR3 sequence: CASSVASATAGETQYF. Written as DNA, the CDR3 is TGTGCCAGCAGCGTAGCTAGCGCAACGGCTGGGGAGACCCAGTACTTC.

This clonotype turned up a few times. V and J are TRBV7-2 and TRBJ2-7; weak D call: TRBD1 (6 bases). CDR3 size: 16 residues. The V end lost 5 bases, the J end lost 4 bases, and 21 bases lay between the germline ends. Germline CDR1 reads SGHTA; CDR2 reads FQGNSA. CDR3 sequence (DNA): TGTGCCAGCAGCCCTCTCCCGACAGGCGGATGGTACGAGCAGTACTTC. Translated, it gives CASSPLPTGGWYEQYF.

This clonotype has just a few counts. The chain employs TRBV10-2 and TRBJ1-6; TRBD1 agrees at 8 bases. Germline CDR1 and CDR2: WSHSY and SAAADI. V trimming: 3 bases; J trimming: 2 bases; junction bases outside the gene matches: 3. The CDR3 has 16 residues. CDR3 DNA sequence: TGCGCCAGCAGTGAACAGGGGGAGCCCTATAATTCACCCCTCCACTTT. Translation gives CASSEQGEPYNSPLHF.

V and J are TRBV15 and TRBJ1-6; possibly TRBD1 for D (5 bases). Trimming stripped 2 bases from V and 3 bases from J, with 14 bases between. The CDR3 is made up of 17 amino acids. Germline V gene data show CDR1 as LNHNV and CDR2 as YYDKDF (reference sequence). In nucleotides, the CDR3 is TGTGCCACCAGCAGACCGACAGTGAGCTTCTATAATTCACCCCTCCACTTT. Protein sequence: CATSRPTVSFYNSPLHF.

The rearrangement links TRBV5-1 to TRBJ1-6, with D possibly being TRBD1 (5 bases). The germline V gene has CDR1 SGHRS and CDR2 YFSETQ. V lost 0 bases and J lost 10, with 14 bases in between. The CDR3 sequence is 15 residues long. CDR3 sequence reads: CASSLVGPGGSPLHF. The CDR3 DNA reads TGCGCCAGCAGCTTGGTGGGACCAGGAGGGTCACCCCTCCACTTT.

This clonotype showed up just a few times. This chain uses TRBV12-3 or TRBV12-4 with TRBJ2-3; 8 bases fit TRBD1. This CDR3 comprises 17 residues. V lost 3 bases and J lost 1; bases outside the gene matches: 9. The CDR3 region is CASSFSPPGQGTDTQYF. The CDR3 DNA is TGTGCCAGCAGTTTCTCCCCACCGGGACAGGGCACAGATACGCAGTATTTT.

V usage is TRBV13 and J usage is TRBJ1-2; 9 bases align to TRBD1. From germline, CDR1 is PRHDT and CDR2 FYEKMQ (reference sequence). J gave up 4 bases and V 5 bases, and 5 bases lay outside the gene matches. CDR3 length: 14 amino acids. CDR3: CASSPGQGFYGYTF. The CDR3 DNA sequence: TGTGCCAGCAGCCCCGGACAGGGGTTCTATGGCTACACCTTC.

This chain links TRBV7-2 with TRBJ2-3; D gene ambiguous. Germline V gives CDR1 SGHTA, CDR2 FQGNSA. V shed 8 bases and J shed 0 bases, with 12 bases lying between them. The CDR3 consists of 14 residues. CDR3 sequence reads: CASVVTSSTDTQYF. DNA for the CDR3: TGTGCCAGCGTGGTGACATCTAGCACAGATACGCAGTATTTT.

The genes are TRBV20-1 and TRBJ1-2; D may be TRBD1 (5 bases). CDR3 length: 13 residues. Germline V CDR1 and CDR2: DFQATT, SNEGSKA (reference sequence). V gave up 1 base and J gave up 1 base, with 7 bases separating them. The CDR3 sequence is CSARGQFNYGYTF. For the CDR3, the DNA is TGCAGTGCTAGAGGACAGTTTAACTATGGCTACACCTTC.

This clonotype has a handful of counts. V gene TRBV4-3 combines with J gene TRBJ2-7; no clear D gene. The V gene's germline CDR1 is LGHNA and CDR2 YSLEER. Trimming stripped 4 bases from V and 2 bases from J, with 15 bases between. CDR3 length: 15 amino acids. CDR3 loop: CASSPTPTEPYEQYF. In nucleotides, the CDR3 is TGCGCCAGCAGCCCCACCCCGACGGAGCCCTACGAGCAGTACTTC.

The chain couples TRBV5-1 to TRBJ2-1; 7 nucleotides agree with TRBD1. Germline values: CDR1 SGHRS, CDR2 YFSETQ. Trimming took 3 bases from V and 3 from J; bases not matched to a gene: 6. This CDR3 has 15 amino acids. For the CDR3, the DNA is TGCGCCAGCAGCTCAGAAGGACAGGACTACAATGAGCAGTTCTTC. Translation gives CASSSEGQDYNEQFF.

In its sample, this clonotype was seen many times. V usage is TRBV6-2 or TRBV6-3 and J usage is TRBJ2-4, with TRBD2 identical over 7 bases. V shed 10 bases and J 7 bases; nucleotides not matched to a gene: 13. CDR3 length: 14 amino acids. Germline CDR1 reads MNHEY; CDR2 reads SVGEGT. Here the CDR3 DNA reads TGTGCCACTCGGGAGGAGGGTTTAAAGAACATTCAGTACTTC. Its translation: CATREEGLKNIQYF.

This sequence joins TRBV7-3 and TRBJ2-3, with 9 bases matching TRBD1. The CDR3 totals 17 residues. CDR1 and CDR2 (germline): SGHTA, FQGTGA. Trimming took 4 bases from V and 1 from J; bases not matched to a gene: 9. Here the CDR3 DNA reads TGTGCCAGCAGCTCCCCCGGGACAGGGTACGGCACAGATACGCAGTATTTT. Amino acid sequence: CASSSPGTGYGTDTQYF.

CDR3 sequence reads: CSAGGRVNTEQYF. CDR3 bases: TGCAGTGCTGGGGGCAGGGTTAACACCGAGCAGTACTTC. The chain combines TRBV20-1 with TRBJ2-7; the D gene is possibly TRBD1 (6 bases). V dropped 5 bases and J dropped 6 bases, with 17 bases sitting between them. Per the germline V gene, CDR1 is DFQATT and CDR2 is SNEGSKA (reference sequence). CDR3 length: 13 residues.

CDR3 nucleotides: TGTGCCTGGAGGCCCATACAGGTGGGCCCCGCTTTCTTT. This sequence encodes CAWRPIQVGPAFF. This chain links TRBV30 with TRBJ1-1; D perhaps matches TRBD1 (5 bases). Germline V CDR1 and CDR2: GTSNPN, SVGIG (reference sequence). The CDR3 loop spans 13 amino acids. V lost 3 bases to trimming and J lost 11 bases, with 19 bases between them. Combining the CDR3 with reference TRBV30 and TRBJ1-1 gives the whole variable domain SQTIHQWPATLVQPVGSPLSLECTVEGTSNPNLYWYRQAAGRGLQLLFYSVGIGQISSEVPQNLSASRPQDRQFILSSKKLLLSDSGFYLCAWRPIQVGPAFFGQGTRLTVV.

This clonotype appeared a few times. The chain joins TRBV29-1 to TRBJ2-5, with a tentative D call TRBD2 (6 bases). Trimming stripped 6 bases from V and 5 bases from J, with 16 bases between. CDR1 is SQVTM, CDR2 ANQGSEA, per germline. CDR3 length: 13 amino acids. CDR3 DNA sequence: TGCAGCGTGGCCCTGGGGGGACGGGAGACCCAGTACTTC. This gives the protein CSVALGGRETQYF.

The V and J genes are TRBV20-1 and TRBJ2-5; the D is unclear. The V end was cut by 5 bases, the J end by 2 bases, with 15 bases between. CDR3 length: 14 residues. Germline assignment: CDR1 DFQATT and CDR2 SNEGSKA (reference sequence). CDR3 DNA sequence: TGCAGTGCTCCACCCATCGACCAACAAGAGACCCAGTACTTC. It yields the protein CSAPPIDQQETQYF.

This clonotype was observed a handful of times. V usage is TRBV10-3 and J usage is TRBJ1-2; 8 nucleotides agree with TRBD1. Germline-derived CDR1 and CDR2 are ENHRY and SYGVKD. This CDR3 spans 14 amino acids. Trimming took 2 bases from V and 5 from J; bases not matched to a gene: 4. CDR3 loop: CAISERTGCYGYTF. CDR3 nucleotides: TGTGCCATCAGTGAGCGGACAGGGTGTTATGGCTACACCTTC.

The table lists this clonotype with a few counts. The V call is TRBV7-2, the J call TRBJ1-2; D not resolved. CDR3 length: 15 residues. Germline loops: CDR1 SGHTA, CDR2 FQGNSA. V lost 5 bases and J lost 1, with 14 bases in between. The CDR3 sequence: CASSPRTGFNYGYTF. In nucleotides, the CDR3 is TGTGCCAGCAGCCCCCGGACGGGATTTAACTATGGCTACACCTTC.

In its sample, this clonotype was seen a few times. The gene calls are TRBV9 and TRBJ2-4; D gene unclear. From germline, CDR1 is SGDLS and CDR2 YYNGEE. CDR3 length: 14 residues. Trimming took 3 bases from V and 5 from J, leaving 12 bases between them. The chain's CDR3 is CASSASTGQNIQYF. CDR3 DNA: TGTGCCAGCAGCGCCTCGACTGGACAAAACATTCAGTACTTC.

This clonotype was seen a few times. The chain combines TRBV5-4 with TRBJ2-5; 7 nucleotides match TRBD2. Germline trimming cut 3 bases from V and 3 bases from J; bases unmatched to any gene: 5. The CDR3 is 14 amino acids. Germline CDR1 reads SGHNT; CDR2 reads YYREEE (reference sequence). Here the CDR3 reads CASSSRAGEETQYF. As DNA, the CDR3 is TGTGCCAGCAGCTCCCGGGCGGGAGAAGAGACCCAGTACTTC.

This clonotype was detected only a few times. One junction end does not reproduce the germline sequence, and a read error may be involved. The chain is built from TRBV4-1 and TRBJ2-5, with 12 bases identical to TRBD1. CDR1 is MGHRA, CDR2 YSYEKL, per germline. The CDR3 is made up of 16 amino acids. CDR3 sequence: CVSSQRPGQGAETQYF. The CDR3 coding sequence is TGCGTCAGCAGCCAAAGGCCGGGACAGGGGGCGGAGACCCAGTACTTC.

The chain uses TRBV4-1 and TRBJ2-1; 12 nucleotides match TRBD2. The junction had 9 bases not matched to a gene; V was cut back by 0 bases and J by 3 bases. The CDR3 covers 19 residues. CDR1 is MGHRA and CDR2 is YSYEKL in the germline V gene. DNA of the CDR3: TGCGCCAGCAGCCAAGACGGGACTAGCGGGCTCTCGATCTACAATGAGCAGTTCTTC. Amino acids: CASSQDGTSGLSIYNEQFF.

Only a few counts were recorded for this clonotype. The gene calls are TRBV7-7 and TRBJ2-1; 15 nucleotides match TRBD2. The J segment lost 9 bases and the V segment lost 1 base, leaving 1 base of the junction unmatched. This CDR3 contains 15 residues. CDR1 SSHAT and CDR2 FNYEAQ come from the germline V gene (reference sequence). CDR3 nucleotide sequence: TGTGCCAGCAGCTTAGGGACTAGCGGGGGGGGTGAGCAGTTCTTC. Its translation is CASSLGTSGGGEQFF.

This sequence joins TRBV6-2 or TRBV6-3 and TRBJ1-5; 8 positions match TRBD1. Germline V gene data show CDR1 as MNHEY and CDR2 as SVGEGT. The CDR3 spans 17 residues. The J segment lost 2 bases and the V segment lost 6 bases, leaving 12 bases of the junction unmatched. CDR3 sequence (DNA): TGTGCCAGCAGCCTAAAAGACAGGGGATGGGGCAATCAGCCCCAGCATTTT. Protein sequence: CASSLKDRGWGNQPQHF.

This chain connects TRBV7-2 to TRBJ2-7; 10 bases are a match to TRBD2. Trimming took 5 bases from V and 4 from J; bases not matched to a gene: 5. The length of the CDR3 is 14 residues. CDR1 SGHTA and CDR2 FQGNSA come from the germline V gene. The CDR3 DNA is TGTGCCAGCAGCCCCGGGACTAGCGAGTACGAGCAGTACTTC. Residues: CASSPGTSEYEQYF.

In its sample, this clonotype was seen a few times. The chain combines TRBV9 with TRBJ2-1; the D is unclear. V gave up 7 bases and J gave up 8 bases, with 16 bases separating them. Germline lookup yields CDR1 SGDLS and CDR2 YYNGEE. The CDR3 has 13 amino acids. The CDR3 DNA reads TGTGCCAGCGCCTCGGGTGAGTGGGATGAGCAGTTCTTC. It is translated as CASASGEWDEQFF.

This clonotype was recorded a few times. The chain carries TRBV7-9 and TRBJ1-2; TRBD1 matches at 7 bases. V was clipped by 6 bases and J by 7 bases; unmatched bases: 17. Germline values: CDR1 SEHNR, CDR2 FQNEAQ (reference sequence). This CDR3 contains 16 residues. Written as DNA, the CDR3 is TGTGCCAGCAGTTTTCCCATTGGGCAGGGGGGATCTGGCTACACCTTC. It yields the protein CASSFPIGQGGSGYTF.

The chain employs TRBV29-1 and TRBJ2-5; 11 bases align to TRBD2. V gave up 4 bases and J gave up 5 bases; unmatched junction bases: 15. Germline loops: CDR1 SQVTM, CDR2 ANQGSEA. The CDR3 is 17 residues long. The CDR3 DNA reads as TGCAGCGTTGCCGCCCCTGGACTAGCGGGTTTGGGGGAGACCCAGTACTTC. This sequence encodes CSVAAPGLAGLGETQYF.